The present T cell receptor (beta chain) was sequenced within a study of blood T cells in healthy people across ages. The germline V gene encodes CDR1 SEHNR and CDR2 FQNEAQ (reference sequence). This CDR3 has 12 residues. Trimming stripped 1 base from V and 5 bases from J, with 6 bases between. This clonotype was seen a handful of times. Together with a sample-barcoded 5' primer, a J-beta primer mix was included in a second PCR lasting roughly 6 to 12 cycles. TCRdb passed the 5' RACE reads through MiXCR, listing each CDR3 protein once. The sample shows some 1,500,000 distinct CDR3 sequences, 35% to 45% of them seen only once. Each sample gave at least 6.5 million isolated PBMCs.

The sequence was obtained from a woman in her late teens or twenties in good health. The rearrangement uses TRBV7-9 and TRBJ2-7; D gene uncertain. Sequences were obtained from blood. The chain's CDR3 is CASSLVENEQYF. The CDR3 DNA reads TGTGCCAGCAGCTTAGTAGAAAACGAGCAGTACTTC.